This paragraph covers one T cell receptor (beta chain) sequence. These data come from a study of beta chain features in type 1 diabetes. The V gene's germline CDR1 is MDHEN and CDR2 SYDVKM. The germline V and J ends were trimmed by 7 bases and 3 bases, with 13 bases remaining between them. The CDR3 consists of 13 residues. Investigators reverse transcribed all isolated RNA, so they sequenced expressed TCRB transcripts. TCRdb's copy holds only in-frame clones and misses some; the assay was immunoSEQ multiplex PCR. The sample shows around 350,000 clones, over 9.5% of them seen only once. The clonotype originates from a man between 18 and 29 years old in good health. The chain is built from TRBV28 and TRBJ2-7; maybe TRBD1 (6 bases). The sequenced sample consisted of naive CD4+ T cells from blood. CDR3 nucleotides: TGTGCCAGCACCAAAGCGGACAGCTACGAGCAGTACTTC. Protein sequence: CASTKADSYEQYF. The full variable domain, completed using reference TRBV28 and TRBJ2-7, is DVKVTQSSRYLVKRTGEKVFLECVQDMDHENMFWYRQDPGLGLRLIYFSYDVKMKEKGDIPEGYSVSREKKERFSLILESASTNQTSMYLCASTKADSYEQYFGPGTRLTVT.